The following is a T cell receptor beta chain sequence with its context. What it binds is not known. This sample was included in a study of response to subunit inactivated influenza vaccine. The CDR3 covers 16 residues. Trimming removed 3 bases from V and 4 bases from J; junction bases left unmatched: 9. Germline V gene sequence: CDR1 MNHEY, CDR2 SVGAGI. TCRdb passed the RT-PCR reads through MiXCR, listing each CDR3 protein once. The sample lists around 760,000 distinct CDR3 sequences, more than 11% seen once, with 5.5% to 7% in the top ten. Regarding the study as a whole: That few new T cells are recruited by each seasonal influenza vaccination was the authors' suggestion.

This receptor was obtained from a man between 45 and 60 years old who received an inactivated influenza vaccine. The chain couples TRBV6-5 to TRBJ1-2, with 9 nucleotides matching TRBD1. This specimen was PBMCs from blood, taken less than 15 days before vaccination. CDR3 sequence: CASSYLQGAPFYGYTF. For the CDR3, the DNA is TGTGCCAGCAGTTATCTACAGGGGGCCCCTTTCTATGGCTACACCTTC.